These 20 T cell receptor beta chains originate from one sample sequenced in a study of blood T cells in healthy people across ages. The second PCR ran about 6 to 12 cycles with a sample-barcoded 5' primer and J-beta primers. Via MiXCR, TCRdb re-called the 5' RACE reads, giving one row per CDR3 protein. This table has a few hundred thousand distinct CDR3 sequences, more than 45% appearing once. The sample consisted of blood. The receptors shown here come from a man between 60 and 70 years old in good health.

V is TRBV11-3 and J is TRBJ2-1, with D perhaps given as TRBD1 or TRBD2 (6 bases each). There are 12 residues in the CDR3. The ends were cut back, 8 bases at V and 6 bases at J, with 11 bases in the middle. The germline gives CDR1 SGHNT, CDR2 YENEEA. CDR3 in amino acids: CASQGGSNEQFF. The CDR3, as DNA: TGTGCCAGCCAAGGGGGGAGCAATGAGCAGTTCTTC.

This chain joins TRBV12-3 or TRBV12-4 and TRBJ2-7, with 10 bases identical to TRBD1. Trimming at V came to 4 bases and at J to 7 bases, leaving 10 bases not matched to a gene. The CDR3 runs 15 residues. CDR3 bases: TGTGCCAGCAGTTCAATGGACAGGGGGGAGAGGGAGCAGTACTTC. Amino acids: CASSSMDRGEREQYF.

This clonotype was seen only a few times. This chain links TRBV29-1 with TRBJ2-4, with 9 bases fitting TRBD1. TRBJ2-5 matches the DNA end more closely, so the J call is doubtful. The CDR3 has 12 residues. Germline V gene sequence: CDR1 SQVTM, CDR2 ANQGSEA. The CDR3 sequence is CSVKQGAETQYF. CDR3 sequence (DNA): TGCAGCGTCAAACAGGGGGCAGAGACCCAGTACTTC.

Regarding this clonotype: A much larger clonotype is one base distant, so this may be a read error. The V gene is TRBV28, the J gene TRBJ2-1; 8 bases agree with TRBD2. The J call is uncertain, as TRBJ2-7 better fits the DNA end. CDR3 length: 12 residues. Germline values: CDR1 MDHEN, CDR2 SYDVKM. The CDR3 loop reads CASTARLAQQYF. The CDR3 DNA reads TGTGCCAGCACCGCCCGACTAGCGCAGCAGTACTTC.

This clonotype was seen more than once but under ten times. CDR3 in amino acids: CASSLVAGLQETQYF. The DNA for the CDR3 is TGTGCCAGCAGCTTAGTGGCCGGCCTCCAAGAGACCCAGTACTTC. The chain couples TRBV7-2 to TRBJ2-5; D uncertain. Trimming left V 1 base short and J 1 base short, with 10 bases between. This CDR3 has 15 residues. CDR1 is SGHTA and CDR2 is FQGNSA in the germline V gene. The whole variable domain, remainder taken from reference TRBV7-2 and TRBJ2-5, is GAGVSQSPSNKVTEKGKDVELRCDPISGHTALYWYRQSLGQGLEFLIYFQGNSAPDKSGLPSDRFSAERTGGSVSTLTIQRTQQEDSAVYLCASSLVAGLQETQYFGPGTRLLVL.

The chain joins TRBV7-2 to TRBJ2-4; 14 bases are a match to TRBD2. The DNA end favors TRBJ2-7, so the J call may be wrong. The CDR3 length is 15 residues. The germline CDR1 and CDR2 sequences are SGHTA and FQGNSA. CDR3 sequence (DNA): TGTGCCAGCTGCCGGCGACTAGCGGGGGGGGACGAGCAGTACTTC. Translating it yields CASCRRLAGGDEQYF.

This clonotype showed up many times. The chain has TRBV5-1 and TRBJ2-3; D is perhaps TRBD1 or TRBD2 (5 bases each). CDR1 is SGHRS, CDR2 YFSETQ, per germline. V was pared by 4 bases and J by 4 bases, with 13 bases between. The CDR3 is made up of 14 amino acids. This CDR3 is CASSPGSSSDTQYF. DNA of the CDR3: TGCGCCAGCAGCCCAGGGAGTTCCTCAGATACGCAGTATTTT.

The chain has TRBV12-3 or TRBV12-4 and TRBJ2-3, with 9 bases fitting TRBD1. The trim removed 2 bases at V and 1 base at J, leaving 4 bases unmatched. CDR3 size: 16 residues. CDR3 coding DNA: TGTGCCAGCAGTTTATACAGGGGGCTTGGCACAGATACGCAGTATTTT. Amino acids: CASSLYRGLGTDTQYF.

The chain combines TRBV4-3 with TRBJ2-3; no definite D call. The CDR3 runs 13 residues. V was cut by 4 bases and J by 6 bases, with 11 bases left in between. The germline CDR1 and CDR2 sequences are LGHNA and YSLEER. CDR3 region: CASSPLPSDTQYF. The CDR3 bases are TGCGCCAGCAGCCCCCTCCCCTCCGATACGCAGTATTTT.

The chain has TRBV18 and TRBJ2-4; the match to TRBD1 covers 8 bases. The trim removed 5 bases at V and 13 bases at J, leaving 10 bases unmatched. CDR3 length: 13 amino acids. Germline CDR1 is KGHSH and CDR2 is LQKENI. The CDR3 bases are TGTGCCAGCTCAGGACAGGGAGGCGGGGAGCAGTACTTC. Protein product: CASSGQGGGEQYF.

This clonotype was observed a few times. This rearrangement joins TRBV20-1 to TRBJ2-5; a weak D match, TRBD2 (6 bases). The assigned J gene may be wrong: the sequence end matches TRBJ2-7 better. Per the germline V gene, CDR1 is DFQATT and CDR2 is SNEGSKA (reference sequence). The CDR3 sequence is 14 residues long. CDR3 DNA: TGCAGTGCGAGCCGTGGGGCTAGCGCCGACGAGCAGTACTTC. Its protein is CSASRGASADEQYF.

Notes on this clonotype: A junction end diverges from the germline sequence, so it may reflect a read error. This chain connects TRBV28 to TRBJ2-7; D call uncertain. CDR1 is MDHEN, CDR2 SYDVKM, per germline. CDR3 length: 15 amino acids. CDR3 amino acids: CASSEVAVPSNEQYF. The CDR3 nucleotides are TGTGCCAGCAGCGAGGTGGCGGTTCCCTCCAACGAGCAGTACTTC.

Only a few counts were recorded for this clonotype. The chain combines TRBV7-3 with TRBJ2-7; 7 nucleotides align to TRBD2. Germline V gene sequence: CDR1 SGHTA, CDR2 FQGTGA. This CDR3 spans 14 amino acids. Trimming took 2 bases from V and 3 from J; bases not matched to a gene: 4. CDR3 sequence: CASSLYSGHYEQYF. CDR3 DNA: TGTGCCAGCAGCTTATATAGCGGGCACTACGAGCAGTACTTC.

This chain connects TRBV14 to TRBJ2-1; 7 bases align to TRBD2. Trimming cost V 8 bases and J 3 bases; bases outside gene matches: 16. The CDR3 covers 17 residues. CDR1 SGHDN and CDR2 FVKESK come from the germline V gene. The CDR3: CASAHSIRRGGYNEQFF. In nucleotides, the CDR3 is TGTGCCAGCGCCCATTCCATAAGGCGCGGGGGCTACAATGAGCAGTTCTTC.

This clonotype was detected only once. The chain recombines TRBV3-1 with TRBJ2-7, with D possibly TRBD2 on 5 matching bases. The J call may be mistaken, given a closer DNA end match to TRBJ2-5. The CDR3 is 14 residues long. Per the germline V gene, CDR1 is LGHDT and CDR2 is YNNKEL (reference sequence). The CDR3 is CASREDGRGETQYF. As DNA, the CDR3 is TGTGCCAGCAGAGAGGACGGACGCGGGGAGACCCAGTACTTC.

There are a few counts of this clonotype. Here the CDR3 reads CASSIRTGSSYEQYF. The CDR3 nucleotides read TGTGCCAGTAGTATTCGGACAGGGAGTTCCTACGAGCAGTACTTC. The rearrangement joins TRBV19 to TRBJ2-7; 8 bases agree with TRBD1. Trimming removed 3 bases from V and 1 base from J; junction bases left unmatched: 5. CDR3 length: 15 amino acids. Germline V CDR1 and CDR2: LNHDA, SQIVND (reference sequence).

The V gene is TRBV10-3, the J gene TRBJ1-1; no clear D gene. The V end was cut by 4 bases, the J end by 2 bases, with 14 bases between. Germline CDR1 and CDR2: ENHRY and SYGVKD. The length of the CDR3 is 15 residues. The CDR3 loop reads CAISGGGTVNTEAFF. As DNA, the CDR3 is TGTGCCATCAGTGGGGGTGGAACAGTTAACACTGAAGCTTTCTTT.

This clonotype has just a few counts. The chain uses TRBV7-2 and TRBJ2-1; D is unclear. The V end was cut by 4 bases, the J end by 3 bases, with 10 bases between. This CDR3 comprises 14 residues. From germline, CDR1 is SGHTA and CDR2 FQGNSA. The CDR3, as DNA: TGTGCCAGCAGCTCCCGGAGCGACTACAATGAGCAGTTCTTC. Protein sequence: CASSSRSDYNEQFF. Based on the CDR3 plus reference TRBV7-2 and TRBJ2-1, the full variable domain is GAGVSQSPSNKVTEKGKDVELRCDPISGHTALYWYRQSLGQGLEFLIYFQGNSAPDKSGLPSDRFSAERTGGSVSTLTIQRTQQEDSAVYLCASSSRSDYNEQFFGPGTRLTVL.

The gene calls are TRBV20-1 and TRBJ2-7, with 13 positions matching TRBD2. Germline values: CDR1 DFQATT, CDR2 SNEGSKA (reference sequence). V dropped 1 base and J dropped 1; count of bases not matched to a gene: 7. The CDR3 has 17 residues. The CDR3 nucleotides read TGCAGTGCTAGAGCGGGCGGGACTAGCGGGGATTCCTACGAGCAGTACTTC. It codes for CSARAGGTSGDSYEQYF.

The chain uses TRBV7-2 and TRBJ1-6, with 9 bases fitting TRBD1. The germline V gene encodes CDR1 SGHTA and CDR2 FQGNSA. The CDR3 totals 17 residues. The trim removed 3 bases at V and 4 bases at J, leaving 7 bases unmatched. CDR3 coding DNA: TGTGCCAGCAGCTTTGTGGTGACAGGGGGATATAATTCACCCCTCCACTTT. Its translation: CASSFVVTGGYNSPLHF.